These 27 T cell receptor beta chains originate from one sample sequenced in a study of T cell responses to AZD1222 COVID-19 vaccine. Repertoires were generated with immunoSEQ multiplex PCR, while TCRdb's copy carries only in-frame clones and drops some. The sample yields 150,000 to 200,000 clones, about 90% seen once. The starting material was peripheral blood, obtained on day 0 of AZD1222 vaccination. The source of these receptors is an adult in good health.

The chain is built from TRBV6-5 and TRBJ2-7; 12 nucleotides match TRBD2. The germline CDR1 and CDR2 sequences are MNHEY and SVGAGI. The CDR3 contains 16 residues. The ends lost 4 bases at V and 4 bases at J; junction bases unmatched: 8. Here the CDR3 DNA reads TGTGCCAGCAGTTTGTCGACTAGCGGGAGAACATACGAGCAGTACTTC. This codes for CASSLSTSGRTYEQYF.

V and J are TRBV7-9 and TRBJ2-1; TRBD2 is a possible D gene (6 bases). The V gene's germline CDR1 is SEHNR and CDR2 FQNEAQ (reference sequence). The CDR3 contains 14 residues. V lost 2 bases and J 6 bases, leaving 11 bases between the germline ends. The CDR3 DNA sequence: TGTGCCAGCAGCTTATACCGCGGGACCAATGAGCAGTTCTTC. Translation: CASSLYRGTNEQFF.

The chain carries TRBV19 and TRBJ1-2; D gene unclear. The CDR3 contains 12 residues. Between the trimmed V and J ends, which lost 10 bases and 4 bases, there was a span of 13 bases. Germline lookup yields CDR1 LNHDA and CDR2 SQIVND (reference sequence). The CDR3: CATTTYPYGYTF. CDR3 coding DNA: TGTGCCACCACGACCTACCCCTATGGCTACACCTTC.

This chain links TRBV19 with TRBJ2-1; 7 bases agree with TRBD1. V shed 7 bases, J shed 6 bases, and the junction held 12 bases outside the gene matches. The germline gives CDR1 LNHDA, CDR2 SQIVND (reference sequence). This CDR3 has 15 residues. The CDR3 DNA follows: TGTGCCAGTAACATTGGACAGGCCTACCGCAATGAGCAGTTCTTC. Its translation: CASNIGQAYRNEQFF.

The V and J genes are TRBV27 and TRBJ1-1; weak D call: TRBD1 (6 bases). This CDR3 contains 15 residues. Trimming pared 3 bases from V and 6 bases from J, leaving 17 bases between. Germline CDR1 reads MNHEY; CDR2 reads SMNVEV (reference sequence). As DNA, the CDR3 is TGTGCCAGCAGTTTTAACAGGGTCGGGCATTCTGAAGCTTTCTTT. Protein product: CASSFNRVGHSEAFF.

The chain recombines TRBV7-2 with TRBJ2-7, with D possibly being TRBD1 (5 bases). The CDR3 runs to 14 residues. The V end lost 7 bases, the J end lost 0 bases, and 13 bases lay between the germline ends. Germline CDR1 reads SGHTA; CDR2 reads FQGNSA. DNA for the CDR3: TGTGCCAGCACCCAGGACACTTACTCCTACGAGCAGTACTTC. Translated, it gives CASTQDTYSYEQYF. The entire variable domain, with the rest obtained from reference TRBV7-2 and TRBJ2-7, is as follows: GAGVSQSPSNKVTEKGKDVELRCDPISGHTALYWYRQSLGQGLEFLIYFQGNSAPDKSGLPSDRFSAERTGGSVSTLTIQRTQQEDSAVYLCASTQDTYSYEQYFGPGTRLTVT.

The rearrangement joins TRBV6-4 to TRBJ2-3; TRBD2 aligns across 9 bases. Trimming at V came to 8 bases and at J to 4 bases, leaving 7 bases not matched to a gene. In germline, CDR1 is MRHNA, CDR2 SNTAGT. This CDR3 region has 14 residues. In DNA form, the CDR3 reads TGTGCCAGCGCGCGGGAGGGCGACGCAGATACGCAGTATTTT. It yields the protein CASAREGDADTQYF.

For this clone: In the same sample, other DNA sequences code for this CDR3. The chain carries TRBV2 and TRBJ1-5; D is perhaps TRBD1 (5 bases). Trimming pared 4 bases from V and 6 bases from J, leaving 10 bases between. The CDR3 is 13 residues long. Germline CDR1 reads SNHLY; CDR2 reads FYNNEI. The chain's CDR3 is CASSGTGTQPQHF. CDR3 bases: TGTGCCAGCAGTGGAACAGGCACTCAGCCCCAGCATTTT.

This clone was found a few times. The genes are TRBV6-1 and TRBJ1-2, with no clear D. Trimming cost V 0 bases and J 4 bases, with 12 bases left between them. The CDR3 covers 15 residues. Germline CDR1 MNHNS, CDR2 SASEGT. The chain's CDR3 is CASSEANLRLYGYTF. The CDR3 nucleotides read TGTGCCAGCAGTGAAGCAAACCTCAGACTCTATGGCTACACCTTC.

As DNA, the CDR3 is TGCAGTGCTGGCTTTCGAGATACGCAGTATTTT. Protein product: CSAGFRDTQYF. The chain uses TRBV20-1 and TRBJ2-3; D unresolved. Trimming cost V 5 bases and J 5 bases, with 8 bases left between them. The CDR3 is 11 amino acids. The V gene's germline CDR1 is DFQATT and CDR2 SNEGSKA (reference sequence).

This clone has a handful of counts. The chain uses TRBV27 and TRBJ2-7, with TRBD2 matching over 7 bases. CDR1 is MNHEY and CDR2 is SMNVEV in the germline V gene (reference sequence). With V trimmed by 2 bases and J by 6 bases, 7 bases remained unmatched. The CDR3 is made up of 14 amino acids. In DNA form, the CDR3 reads TGTGCCAGCAGTTTAGGATATCCGGGGGGCGAGCAGTACTTC. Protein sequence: CASSLGYPGGEQYF.

The CDR3 protein is CASSLPQGARNTEAFF. CDR3 nucleotides: TGTGCCAGCAGCTTACCACAGGGGGCAAGGAACACTGAAGCTTTCTTT. The J gene is TRBJ1-1, the V gene TRBV7-8; 9 nucleotides agree with TRBD1. V trimming: 2 bases; J trimming: 1 base; junction bases outside the gene matches: 5. CDR3 length: 16 amino acids. CDR1 is SGHVS and CDR2 is FQNEAQ in the germline V gene.

The CDR3, as DNA: TGTGCCAGCAGTTCGAGCGGGAGCTCCTACAATGAGCAGTTCTTC. It is translated as CASSSSGSSYNEQFF. The rearrangement joins TRBV6-2 or TRBV6-3 to TRBJ2-1; 8 nucleotides line up with TRBD2. Germline V gene sequence: CDR1 MNHEY, CDR2 SVGEGT. There are 15 residues in the CDR3. V was clipped by 4 bases and J by 0 bases; unmatched bases: 2.

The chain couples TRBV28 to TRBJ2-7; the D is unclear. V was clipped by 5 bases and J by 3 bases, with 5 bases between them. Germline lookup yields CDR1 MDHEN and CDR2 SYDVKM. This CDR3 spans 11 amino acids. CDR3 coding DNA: TGTGCCAGCAGTCCACGCTACGAGCAGTACTTC. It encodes CASSPRYEQYF.

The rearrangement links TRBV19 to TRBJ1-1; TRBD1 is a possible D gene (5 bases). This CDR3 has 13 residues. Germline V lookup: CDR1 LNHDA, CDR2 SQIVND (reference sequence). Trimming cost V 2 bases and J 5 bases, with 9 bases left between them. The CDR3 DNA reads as TGTGCCAGTAGTATAAGTAGGGGAACTGAAGCTTTCTTT. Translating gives CASSISRGTEAFF.

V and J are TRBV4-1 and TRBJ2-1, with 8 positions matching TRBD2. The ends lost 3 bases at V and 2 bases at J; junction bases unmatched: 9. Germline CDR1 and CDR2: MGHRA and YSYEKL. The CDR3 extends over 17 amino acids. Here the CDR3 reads CASSQSGGTTPYNEQFF. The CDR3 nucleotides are TGCGCCAGCAGCCAGTCGGGAGGGACAACACCCTACAATGAGCAGTTCTTC.

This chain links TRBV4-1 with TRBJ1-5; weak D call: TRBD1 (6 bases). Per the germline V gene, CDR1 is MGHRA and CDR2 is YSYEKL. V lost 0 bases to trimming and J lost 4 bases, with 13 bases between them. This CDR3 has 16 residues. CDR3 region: CASSQDPGQWNQPQHF. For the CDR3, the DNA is TGCGCCAGCAGCCAAGATCCCGGACAGTGGAATCAGCCCCAGCATTTT.

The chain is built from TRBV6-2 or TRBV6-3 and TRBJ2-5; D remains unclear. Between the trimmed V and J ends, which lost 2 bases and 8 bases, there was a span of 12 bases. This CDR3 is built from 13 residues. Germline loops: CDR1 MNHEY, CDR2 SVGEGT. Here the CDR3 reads CASSYIFLGTQYF. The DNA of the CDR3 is TGTGCCAGCAGTTACATTTTTTTGGGAACCCAGTACTTC.

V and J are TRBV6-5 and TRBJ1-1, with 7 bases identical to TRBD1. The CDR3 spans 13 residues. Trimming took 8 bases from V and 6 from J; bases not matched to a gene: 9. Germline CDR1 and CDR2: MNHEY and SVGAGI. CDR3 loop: CASGTTGLPEAFF. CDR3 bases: TGTGCCAGCGGTACGACAGGGCTTCCTGAAGCTTTCTTT.

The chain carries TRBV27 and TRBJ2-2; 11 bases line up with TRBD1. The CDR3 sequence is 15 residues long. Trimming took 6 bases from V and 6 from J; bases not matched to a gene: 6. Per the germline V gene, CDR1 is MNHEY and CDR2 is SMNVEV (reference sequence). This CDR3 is CASRRTGGAPGELFF. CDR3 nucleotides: TGTGCCAGCAGAAGGACAGGGGGCGCCCCCGGGGAGCTGTTTTTT.

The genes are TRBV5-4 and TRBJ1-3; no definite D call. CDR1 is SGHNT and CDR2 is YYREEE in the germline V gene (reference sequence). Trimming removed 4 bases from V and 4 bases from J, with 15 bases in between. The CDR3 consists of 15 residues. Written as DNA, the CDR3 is TGTGCCAGCAGCCGAGGTGGACGCGAAGGAAACACCATATATTTT. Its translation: CASSRGGREGNTIYF.

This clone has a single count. CDR3 sequence: CASSQGERQRDYEQFF. In nucleotides, the CDR3 is TGTGCCAGCAGCCAAGGGGAAAGGCAGCGGGATTATGAGCAGTTCTTC. The chain links TRBV3-1 (or the pseudogene TRBV3-2) to TRBJ2-1; 7 nucleotides agree with TRBD2. Germline V gene data show CDR1 as LGHDT and CDR2 as YNNKEL (reference sequence). The trim removed 1 base at V and 8 bases at J, leaving 11 bases unmatched. The CDR3 loop spans 16 amino acids.

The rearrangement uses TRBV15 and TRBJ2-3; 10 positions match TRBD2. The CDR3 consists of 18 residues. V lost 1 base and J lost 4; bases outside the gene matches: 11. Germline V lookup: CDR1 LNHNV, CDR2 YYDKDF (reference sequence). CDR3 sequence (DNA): TGTGCCACCAGCAGAGTCCCATTTACACTAGCGGGATCAGATACGCAGTATTTT. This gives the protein CATSRVPFTLAGSDTQYF.

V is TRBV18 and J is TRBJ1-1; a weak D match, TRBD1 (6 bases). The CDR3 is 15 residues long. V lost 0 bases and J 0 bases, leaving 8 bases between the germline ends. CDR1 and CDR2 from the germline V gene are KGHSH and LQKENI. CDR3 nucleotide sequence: TGTGCCAGCTCACCACCGGGACATATGAACACTGAAGCTTTCTTT. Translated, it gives CASSPPGHMNTEAFF.

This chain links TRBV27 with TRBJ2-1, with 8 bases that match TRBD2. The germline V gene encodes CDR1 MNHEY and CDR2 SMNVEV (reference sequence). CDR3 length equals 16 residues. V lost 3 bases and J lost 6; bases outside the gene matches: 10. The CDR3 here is CASSLSPAGGGNEQFF. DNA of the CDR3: TGTGCCAGCAGTTTGAGTCCGGCGGGAGGAGGCAATGAGCAGTTCTTC.

The CDR3 protein is CASSSGGSTIYF. The CDR3 bases are TGTGCCAGCAGCTCTGGGGGCAGCACCATATATTTT. This chain joins TRBV7-6 and TRBJ1-3, with D possibly being TRBD1 (6 bases). CDR1 is SGHVS and CDR2 is FNYEAQ in the germline V gene. The V and J ends lost 4 bases and 9 bases respectively, with 10 bases between them. This CDR3 has 12 residues.

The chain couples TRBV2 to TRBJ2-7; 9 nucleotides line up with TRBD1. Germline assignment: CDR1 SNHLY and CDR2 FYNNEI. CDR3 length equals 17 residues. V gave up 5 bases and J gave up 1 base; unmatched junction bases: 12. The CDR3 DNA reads TGTGCCAGCAGTCCTGGACAGGGGAGGGGTGGGTCCTACGAGCAGTACTTC. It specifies CASSPGQGRGGSYEQYF.